The 25 T cell receptor beta chains in this list originate from one sample, sequenced in a study of response to subunit inactivated influenza vaccine. MiXCR was run by TCRdb on the RT-PCR reads, yielding one entry per CDR3 protein. The table includes 150,000 or so distinct CDR3 sequences, around 10% detected once. Sample: CD8+ T cells sorted from PBMCs, taken around 25 months after vaccination. Every receptor here comes from a man aged 45 to 70 who received an inactivated influenza vaccine.

This clonotype was recorded at least ten times. The rearrangement joins TRBV10-3 to TRBJ2-3; maybe TRBD1 (6 bases). The CDR3 runs 15 residues. Germline CDR1 reads ENHRY; CDR2 reads SYGVKD. V lost 0 bases and J 3 bases, leaving 10 bases between the germline ends. CDR3 nucleotides: TGTGCCATCAGTGAGTCGAGCAGGGGAACAGATACGCAGTATTTT. Amino acid sequence: CAISESSRGTDTQYF.

V is TRBV9 and J is TRBJ2-1; 10 bases fit TRBD2. Trimming took 3 bases from V and 9 from J; bases not matched to a gene: 3. The germline gives CDR1 SGDLS, CDR2 YYNGEE. The CDR3 is 13 amino acids. This CDR3 reads CASSGRTSGEQFF. DNA for the CDR3: TGTGCCAGCAGCGGTCGGACTAGCGGTGAGCAGTTCTTC.

The chain employs TRBV3-1 and TRBJ2-2, with 7 bases identical to TRBD1. Germline values: CDR1 LGHDT, CDR2 YNNKEL (reference sequence). The CDR3 consists of 16 residues. The V gene end was trimmed by 4 bases and the J gene end by 4 bases; junction bases not matched to a gene: 9. CDR3 amino acids: CASSPGTAEGTGELFF. The DNA for the CDR3 is TGTGCCAGCAGCCCGGGGACAGCCGAAGGCACCGGGGAGCTGTTTTTT.

The genes are TRBV15 and TRBJ2-1; D is unclear. CDR3 length: 15 residues. From germline, CDR1 is LNHNV and CDR2 YYDKDF (reference sequence). V shed 3 bases and J shed 2 bases, with 11 bases lying between them. The CDR3, as DNA: TGTGCCACCAGCAGTGGACCGTCCCCCTACAATGAGCAGTTCTTC. This codes for CATSSGPSPYNEQFF. The variable domain in full, with the rest retrieved from reference TRBV15 and TRBJ2-1, is DAMVIQNPRYQVTQFGKPVTLSCSQTLNHNVMYWYQQKSSQAPKLLFHYYDKDFNNEADTPDNFQSRRPNTSFCFLDIRSPGLGDTAMYLCATSSGPSPYNEQFFGPGTRLTVL.

V is TRBV6-2 or TRBV6-3 and J is TRBJ2-1; no reliable D call. CDR1 and CDR2 (germline): MNHEY, SVGEGT. The ends were cut back, 1 base at V and 0 bases at J, with 13 bases in the middle. This CDR3 comprises 17 residues. CDR3 DNA sequence: TGTGCCAGCAGTTACTTACCCGCTGATTACTCCTACAATGAGCAGTTCTTC. Translation: CASSYLPADYSYNEQFF.

The sample holds many counts of this clonotype. The V and J genes are TRBV15 and TRBJ2-1; no clear D. The CDR3 totals 17 residues. With 0 bases removed from V and 1 base from J, the gap between germline ends came to 13 bases. Per germline, CDR1 LNHNV and CDR2 YYDKDF (reference sequence). The CDR3 loop is CATSRDRTAASYNEQFF. Written as DNA, the CDR3 is TGTGCCACCAGCAGAGATCGAACAGCCGCGTCCTACAATGAGCAGTTCTTC.

V and J are TRBV15 and TRBJ2-3, with 9 positions matching TRBD2. The CDR3 consists of 14 residues. Germline V gives CDR1 LNHNV, CDR2 YYDKDF (reference sequence). The chain's CDR3 is CATGPSGKGDTQYF. The CDR3 coding sequence is TGTGCTACTGGTCCTAGCGGGAAAGGGGATACGCAGTATTTT.

The chain employs TRBV9 and TRBJ1-4, with D hard to call. V lost 0 bases and J lost 0, with 6 bases in between. The germline gives CDR1 SGDLS, CDR2 YYNGEE. This CDR3 has 15 amino acids. The CDR3 DNA follows: TGTGCCAGCAGCGTAGCCACCGCAACTAATGAAAAACTGTTTTTT. Translating it yields CASSVATATNEKLFF.

V is TRBV20-1 and J is TRBJ2-1, with TRBD2 as a possible D gene (5 bases). The V gene lost 0 bases and the J gene lost 8 bases, with 14 bases spanning the gap. This CDR3 is 14 amino acids long. Germline CDR1 reads DFQATT; CDR2 reads SNEGSKA (reference sequence). The CDR3 here is CSARDLDFGYEQFF. The CDR3 DNA is TGCAGTGCTAGAGATCTGGACTTCGGGTATGAGCAGTTCTTC.

The rearrangement joins TRBV7-9 to TRBJ2-7, with 7 bases lining up with TRBD1. The CDR3 has 17 amino acids. Germline CDR1 reads SEHNR; CDR2 reads FQNEAQ (reference sequence). V dropped 5 bases and J dropped 3; count of bases not matched to a gene: 16. CDR3 amino acids: CASSLPFIGQDIYEQYF. The CDR3 DNA sequence: TGTGCCAGCAGCCTCCCCTTTATAGGACAGGATATCTACGAGCAGTACTTC.

The chain joins TRBV7-2 to TRBJ2-1; perhaps TRBD2 as D (7 bases). The CDR3 runs to 14 residues. Looked up from germline, CDR1 is SGHTA and CDR2 is FQGNSA. Trimming cost V 6 bases and J 6 bases, with 15 bases left between them. The CDR3 DNA reads as TGTGCCAGCAGTGTAAGGGGGGGCAGCAATGAGCAGTTCTTC. It yields the protein CASSVRGGSNEQFF. Variable domain in full (rest from reference TRBV7-2 and TRBJ2-1): GAGVSQSPSNKVTEKGKDVELRCDPISGHTALYWYRQSLGQGLEFLIYFQGNSAPDKSGLPSDRFSAERTGGSVSTLTIQRTQQEDSAVYLCASSVRGGSNEQFFGPGTRLTVL.

This clonotype was counted many times. This chain links TRBV4-3 with TRBJ2-3; D is perhaps TRBD1 or TRBD2 (6 bases each). This CDR3 region has 16 residues. The V gene's germline CDR1 is LGHNA and CDR2 YSLEER. The V end lost 1 base, the J end lost 3 bases, and 14 bases lay between the germline ends. The CDR3 DNA sequence: TGCGCCAGCAGCCAAGCTTCGGGGGCCGGGACAGATACGCAGTATTTT. The encoded protein is CASSQASGAGTDTQYF.

V and J are TRBV2 and TRBJ1-3; perhaps TRBD1 as D (5 bases). Looked up from germline, CDR1 is SNHLY and CDR2 is FYNNEI. Between the trimmed V and J ends, which lost 1 base and 3 bases, there was a span of 7 bases. CDR3 length: 14 residues. The CDR3 protein is CASSEGGSGNTIYF. The CDR3 nucleotides are TGTGCCAGCAGTGAAGGGGGCAGTGGAAACACCATATATTTT.

This clonotype appeared once. A much more abundant neighbour one base away suggests this may be a read error. This rearrangement joins TRBV12-3 or TRBV12-4 to TRBJ2-1; possibly TRBD1 for D (6 bases). The germline V and J ends were trimmed by 5 bases and 1 base, with 15 bases remaining between them. This CDR3 spans 16 amino acids. The CDR3 DNA is TGTGCCAGCAGTGTCCCACAGGGAATGTCCTACAATGAGCAGTTCTTC. Encoded protein: CASSVPQGMSYNEQFF.

This clonotype was recorded a few times. In DNA form, the CDR3 reads TGCAGTGCTAGAGATATTAGGGTAGAAAATGAGCAGTTCTTC. It translates to CSARDIRVENEQFF. The chain couples TRBV20-1 to TRBJ2-1; D unresolved. The V end lost 0 bases, the J end lost 7 bases, and 13 bases lay between the germline ends. The CDR3 extends over 14 amino acids. Germline lookup yields CDR1 DFQATT and CDR2 SNEGSKA (reference sequence).

This clonotype was seen a handful of times. The chain joins TRBV12-3 or TRBV12-4 to TRBJ2-7; D tentatively fits TRBD1 or TRBD2 (5 bases each). The CDR3 is 13 residues long. V shed 6 bases and J shed 6 bases, with 15 bases lying between them. Here the CDR3 reads CASSRDGRREQYF. The CDR3 nucleotides read TGTGCCAGCAGCCGGGACGGTCGCCGCGAGCAGTACTTC.

This clonotype was counted a few times. The V and J genes are TRBV7-7 and TRBJ2-1; D possibly corresponds to TRBD2 (6 bases). The V end lost 5 bases, the J end lost 7 bases, and 15 bases lay between the germline ends. The CDR3 runs 14 residues. From germline, CDR1 is SSHAT and CDR2 FNYEAQ (reference sequence). The chain's CDR3 is CASSKPGLGNEQFF. CDR3 DNA sequence: TGTGCCAGCAGCAAACCGGGACTGGGGAATGAGCAGTTCTTC.

This clonotype was observed a few times. The V and J genes are TRBV12-3 or TRBV12-4 and TRBJ1-2; no reliable D call. Trimming took 6 bases from V and 1 from J, leaving 18 bases between them. This CDR3 spans 16 amino acids. The CDR3 region is CASSTLQTSLNYGYTF. The DNA for the CDR3 is TGTGCCAGCAGCACCCTCCAAACATCCCTTAACTATGGCTACACCTTC.

This sequence joins TRBV20-1 and TRBJ1-6; D not resolved. CDR3 size: 13 residues. The V end was cut by 3 bases, the J end by 9 bases, with 12 bases between. CDR1 is DFQATT and CDR2 is SNEGSKA in the germline V gene (reference sequence). The CDR3 reads CSASSGVGSPLHF. The CDR3 DNA reads as TGCAGTGCTAGTTCCGGGGTCGGTTCACCCCTCCACTTT.

V and J are TRBV6-1 and TRBJ2-3; maybe TRBD1 (5 bases). Germline CDR1 and CDR2: MNHNS and SASEGT. The V and J ends lost 2 bases and 1 base respectively, with 10 bases between them. The CDR3 consists of 15 residues. The CDR3: CASSEQGLGTDTQYF. CDR3 bases: TGTGCCAGCAGTGAACAGGGATTAGGCACAGATACGCAGTATTTT.

This clonotype was counted only a few times. V is TRBV18 and J is TRBJ2-7; 7 bases fit TRBD1. Germline V CDR1 and CDR2: KGHSH, LQKENI. The CDR3 extends over 14 amino acids. The V gene end was trimmed by 5 bases and the J gene end by 5 bases; junction bases not matched to a gene: 9. CDR3 DNA: TGTGCCAGCTCAGTAGGGACAGAGACGGACGAGCAGTACTTC. Translation: CASSVGTETDEQYF.

The chain links TRBV20-1 to TRBJ2-7, with D uncertain. In germline, CDR1 is DFQATT, CDR2 SNEGSKA (reference sequence). This CDR3 region has 16 residues. Trimming took 2 bases from V and 0 from J, leaving 17 bases between them. The CDR3 spells CSARRLVDTLSYEQYF. CDR3 DNA sequence: TGCAGTGCTAGAAGGTTGGTAGACACGCTCTCCTACGAGCAGTACTTC.

Ten or more counts support this clonotype. V and J are TRBV4-2 and TRBJ2-7, with a possible D match to TRBD1 (6 bases). Germline CDR1 and CDR2: LGHNA and YNFKEQ. The ends were cut back, 2 bases at V and 1 base at J, with 9 bases in the middle. The CDR3 runs 14 residues. The CDR3 DNA reads as TGTGCCAGCAGCCAAACAGGGAGATCCTACGAGCAGTACTTC. Protein product: CASSQTGRSYEQYF.

The chain has TRBV20-1 and TRBJ1-1; 7 nucleotides line up with TRBD1. CDR1 and CDR2 from the germline V gene are DFQATT and SNEGSKA (reference sequence). The CDR3 totals 13 residues. With 3 bases clipped from V and 5 bases from J, the junction kept 6 bases outside the gene matches. As DNA, the CDR3 is TGCAGTGCTAGGCCAAGGGGGCATACTGAAGCTTTCTTT. Protein sequence: CSARPRGHTEAFF.

There are a few counts of this clonotype. V and J are TRBV4-1 and TRBJ2-3; 7 bases line up with TRBD1. CDR1 and CDR2 (germline): MGHRA, YSYEKL. There are 16 residues in the CDR3. J gave up 2 bases and V 1 base, and 6 bases lay outside the gene matches. The CDR3: CASSQVQGSSTDTQYF. For the CDR3, the DNA is TGCGCCAGCAGCCAAGTACAGGGGTCGTCCACAGATACGCAGTATTTT.